This T cell receptor beta chain was observed in a study of blood T cell repertoires in COVID-19. Germline-derived CDR1 and CDR2 are LNHNV and YYDKDF (reference sequence). CDR3 length: 16 amino acids. V lost 3 bases and J lost 1, with 14 bases in between. Assay used: immunoSEQ multiplex PCR; TCRdb lists only in-frame clones, some missing. Among about 180,000 clones listed, roughly 80% were seen once. The sequence came from a human donor in a cohort sampled during active COVID-19. Sequencing used peripheral blood. This chain uses TRBV15 with TRBJ2-3, with D perhaps matching TRBD2 (6 bases). Written as DNA, the CDR3 is TGTGCCACCAGCAGTGATTTCCCTAGCGGCACAGATACGCAGTATTTT. Its protein is CATSSDFPSGTDTQYF. Variable domain in full (rest from reference TRBV15 and TRBJ2-3): DAMVIQNPRYQVTQFGKPVTLSCSQTLNHNVMYWYQQKSSQAPKLLFHYYDKDFNNEADTPDNFQSRRPNTSFCFLDIRSPGLGDTAMYLCATSSDFPSGTDTQYFGPGTRLTVL.